The source of this T cell receptor beta chain is a study of cytomegalovirus exposure and HLA in healthy donors. General study findings and limits: Despite most TCR sequences being rare, some public TCRs occurred in many donors.

In the PCR, 60 Vbeta and 13 Jbeta primers were used. Generated by immunoSEQ multiplex PCR, the TCRdb table keeps only in-frame clones and is missing some. The sample table includes around 130,000 clones. The CDR3 has 13 amino acids. Germline V gene sequence: CDR1 SGHNT, CDR2 YYREEE (reference sequence). V was shortened by 5 bases and J by 4 bases, with 12 bases between the two germline ends. Concerning this clone: Its specificity is not known. Other DNA variants within this sample encode the same CDR3.

Sequenced: PBMCs. The TCR originated in a woman in her sixties in good health and CMV-seronegative. The V gene is TRBV5-4, the J gene TRBJ1-2; D is possibly TRBD1 (5 bases). The CDR3 is CASSTDSTYGYTF. As DNA, the CDR3 is TGTGCCAGCAGTACAGACAGCACCTATGGCTACACCTTC.